These 26 T cell receptor beta chains were all obtained from the same sample, sequenced in a study of Ad26.COV2.S vaccination and SARS-CoV-2 variants. Treatment denoted: about 20 received Ad26.COV2.S at low or high dose, single or two shots; about 5 received placebo; per-sample allocation not given. Specimens were obtained on day 63 following the first vaccine or placebo injection. Produced via immunoSEQ multiplex PCR; TCRdb's table is partial and in-frame only. The sample shows hundreds of thousands of clones, about 85% of them seen only once. The material sequenced was peripheral blood, taken in a trial of Ad26.COV2.S vaccine versus placebo. The receptors derive from a person between 18 and 59 years old who received the Ad26.COV2.S COVID-19 vaccine or a placebo.

The genes are TRBV7-2 and TRBJ2-7; TRBD2 agrees at 13 bases. The CDR3 loop spans 15 amino acids. After removal of 5 bases from V and 7 bases from J, the junction contained 8 bases not matched to a gene. Germline values: CDR1 SGHTA, CDR2 FQGNSA. The CDR3 spells CASSQGLAGRGEQYF. CDR3 in DNA: TGTGCCAGCAGCCAGGGACTAGCGGGGCGGGGAGAGCAGTACTTC.

The chain is built from TRBV12-3 or TRBV12-4 and TRBJ1-1; no reliable D call. V lost 1 base and J 11 bases, leaving 8 bases between the germline ends. The CDR3 runs 11 residues. DNA of the CDR3: TGTGCCAGCAGTTTAGGAGCCGTGGCTTTCTTT. This gives the protein CASSLGAVAFF.

The CDR3 DNA follows: TGTGCCAGCAGTTACTCCCCTCATAGCAATCAGCCCCAGCATTTT. This codes for CASSYSPHSNQPQHF. The V and J genes are TRBV6-5 and TRBJ1-5; D is unclear. The CDR3 contains 15 residues. Trimming removed 0 bases from V and 0 bases from J, with 6 bases in between. Germline CDR1 MNHEY, CDR2 SVGAGI.

This clone was counted ten times or more. The rearrangement uses TRBV15 and TRBJ2-3, with no clear D. The CDR3 length is 14 residues. V dropped 1 base and J dropped 2 bases, with 7 bases sitting between them. Germline V gives CDR1 LNHNV, CDR2 YYDKDF (reference sequence). In nucleotides, the CDR3 is TGTGCCACCAGCAGAGGAATATTCACAGATACGCAGTATTTT. It specifies CATSRGIFTDTQYF.

This clone was recorded once. V and J are TRBV2 and TRBJ1-2; D not resolved. Deletions cut 3 bases from V and 3 bases from J, with 8 bases between. The CDR3 totals 13 residues. CDR1 and CDR2 (germline): SNHLY, FYNNEI. CDR3 nucleotides: TGTGCCAGCAGTGACGGGCAGTACTATGGCTACACCTTC. The encoded protein is CASSDGQYYGYTF.

The genes are TRBV18 and TRBJ1-3; 7 bases fit TRBD1. Germline V CDR1 and CDR2: KGHSH, LQKENI. This CDR3 contains 15 residues. J lost 4 bases, V lost 5 bases, and 8 bases had no gene match. CDR3: CASSTETGHGNTIYF. CDR3 DNA: TGTGCCAGCTCAACCGAGACAGGGCACGGAAACACCATATATTTT. The whole variable domain, filled in from reference TRBV18 and TRBJ1-3, reads NAGVMQNPRHLVRRRGQEARLRCSPMKGHSHVYWYRQLPEEGLKFMVYLQKENIIDESGMPKERFSAEFPKEGPSILRIQQVVRGDSAAYFCASSTETGHGNTIYFGEGSWLTVV.

The J gene is TRBJ2-5, the V gene TRBV2, with D possibly being TRBD1 (6 bases). CDR1 is SNHLY, CDR2 FYNNEI, per germline. V was pared by 5 bases and J by 5 bases, with 12 bases between. The CDR3 runs 13 residues. The CDR3: CASSLQGRETQYF. The CDR3 region has the DNA TGTGCCAGCAGTTTACAGGGACGGGAGACCCAGTACTTC.

In its sample, this clone was seen many times. The V and J genes are TRBV21-1 and TRBJ1-2. TRBV21-1 corresponds to a pseudogene. This CDR3 has 19 residues. CDR3 nucleotides: TGTGCCAGCAGCGCACCGCCGAGATACGGATCTAGGGCTAACTATGGCTACACCTTC. This codes for CASSAPPRYGSRANYGYTF.

The chain combines TRBV7-7 with TRBJ2-5, with TRBD2 identical over 11 bases. This CDR3 spans 15 amino acids. Per the germline V gene, CDR1 is SSHAT and CDR2 is FNYEAQ (reference sequence). The CDR3 loop is CASSTSGGHQETQYF. The DNA for the CDR3 is TGTGCTAGCTCCACTAGCGGGGGTCACCAAGAGACCCAGTACTTC.

Concerning this clone itself: One end of the junction fails to match germline, which may point to a read error. The V gene is TRBV24-1, the J gene TRBJ1-3; D not certain. The CDR3 extends over 12 amino acids. CDR1 is KGHDR, CDR2 SFDVKD, per germline. As DNA, the CDR3 is TGCCGTTATCGGGGTGACGGAAACACCATATATTTT. Translated, it gives CRYRGDGNTIYF.

This rearrangement joins TRBV11-2 to TRBJ2-1, with 8 bases aligning to TRBD1. The germline V gene encodes CDR1 SGHAT and CDR2 FQNNGV. V was clipped by 4 bases and J by 8 bases; unmatched bases: 13. CDR3 length equals 16 residues. This chain's CDR3 is CASSSYRTGKGDEQFF. In DNA form, the CDR3 reads TGTGCCAGCAGCTCTTACCGGACAGGGAAGGGCGATGAGCAGTTCTTC.

The genes are TRBV4-3 and TRBJ1-2; no firm D call. The CDR3 runs 16 residues. Germline V CDR1 and CDR2: LGHNA, YSLEER. V lost 2 bases and J lost 1, with 14 bases in between. The DNA of the CDR3 is TGCGCCAGCAGCCAAACAGCGACCAATTTTAACTATGGCTACACCTTC. This translates into CASSQTATNFNYGYTF.

The chain employs TRBV4-3 and TRBJ2-7; a weak D match, TRBD2 (6 bases). Trimming cost V 0 bases and J 5 bases, with 14 bases left between them. CDR1 and CDR2 from the germline V gene are LGHNA and YSLEER. This CDR3 contains 15 residues. The CDR3 protein is CASSQDFGRGDEQYF. CDR3 nucleotides: TGCGCCAGCAGCCAAGATTTCGGGAGAGGCGACGAGCAGTACTTC.

The chain carries TRBV4-3 and TRBJ2-3, with TRBD2 identical over 9 bases. Germline-derived CDR1 and CDR2 are LGHNA and YSLEER. The V gene end was trimmed by 0 bases and the J gene end by 6 bases; junction bases not matched to a gene: 13. This CDR3 contains 18 residues. CDR3 bases: TGCGCCAGCAGCCAAGATGAGGCGTTAGCGGGGGCGCAGGATACGCAGTATTTT. Translating gives CASSQDEALAGAQDTQYF.

The chain recombines TRBV6-5 with TRBJ1-5; D gene uncertain. The length of the CDR3 is 13 residues. V was cut by 7 bases and J by 7 bases, with 14 bases left in between. Germline-derived CDR1 and CDR2 are MNHEY and SVGAGI. The CDR3 is CASKVGIGQPQHF. Written as DNA, the CDR3 is TGTGCCAGCAAGGTTGGGATTGGGCAGCCCCAGCATTTT.

This clone was seen once. V gene TRBV5-1 combines with J gene TRBJ2-1; TRBD1 agrees at 7 bases. Germline V gives CDR1 SGHRS, CDR2 YFSETQ. J gave up 5 bases and V 4 bases, and 6 bases lay outside the gene matches. CDR3 size: 14 residues. The CDR3 loop is CASSGTTGDNEQFF. The CDR3 DNA follows: TGCGCCAGCAGCGGAACAACAGGGGACAATGAGCAGTTCTTC.

The V call is TRBV28, the J call TRBJ2-3; D unclear. The CDR3 loop spans 14 amino acids. Germline V CDR1 and CDR2: MDHEN, SYDVKM. The ends were cut back, 7 bases at V and 2 bases at J, with 13 bases in the middle. CDR3 in amino acids: CASNLTPITDTQYF. CDR3 bases: TGTGCCAGCAACCTAACACCGATCACAGATACGCAGTATTTT.

The J gene is TRBJ2-1, the V gene TRBV9, with 8 bases fitting TRBD2. The CDR3 sequence is 15 residues long. Germline CDR1 SGDLS, CDR2 YYNGEE. V was pared by 3 bases and J by 7 bases, with 9 bases of the junction left unmatched. The CDR3 region has the DNA TGTGCCAGCAGCGCGGACGGGACTAGTGTAAATGAGCAGTTCTTC. Protein sequence: CASSADGTSVNEQFF.

The V and J genes are TRBV6-2 or TRBV6-3 and TRBJ1-5, with D hard to call. Trimming cost V 0 bases and J 1 base, with 4 bases left between them. From germline, CDR1 is MNHEY and CDR2 SVGEGT. The CDR3 has 14 amino acids. CDR3 in DNA: TGTGCCAGCAGTTACTCGGGCAGCAATCAGCCCCAGCATTTT. Translated, it gives CASSYSGSNQPQHF.

The rearrangement uses TRBV6-6 and TRBJ2-5, with 7 nucleotides matching TRBD2. Germline trimming cut 1 base from V and 1 base from J; bases unmatched to any gene: 6. Germline loops: CDR1 MNHNY, CDR2 SVGAGI (reference sequence). The CDR3 sequence is 16 residues long. For the CDR3, the DNA is TGTGCCAGCAGTTACTGGCCTAGCGGAGCCCAAGAGACCCAGTACTTC. Translating gives CASSYWPSGAQETQYF.

The CDR3 protein is CASSESGSTGELFF. DNA of the CDR3: TGCGCCAGCAGTGAGTCGGGCAGCACCGGGGAGCTGTTTTTT. The J gene is TRBJ2-2, the V gene TRBV10-1; D not certain. V shed 0 bases and J shed 4 bases, with 6 bases lying between them. The germline CDR1 and CDR2 sequences are WNHNN and SYGVQD (reference sequence). This CDR3 has 14 amino acids.

This clone was recorded at least ten times. Other DNA sequences of this sample code for an identical CDR3. The V gene is TRBV7-9, the J gene TRBJ2-7; a possible D gene is TRBD2 (6 bases). Germline assignment: CDR1 SEHNR and CDR2 FQNEAQ (reference sequence). The CDR3 runs 14 residues. V gave up 3 bases and J gave up 2 bases, with 11 bases separating them. The CDR3 protein is CASSFGGAAYEQYF. In DNA, the CDR3 is TGTGCCAGCAGCTTTGGCGGGGCAGCCTACGAGCAGTACTTC. Variable domain in full (rest from reference TRBV7-9 and TRBJ2-7): DTGVSQNPRHKITKRGQNVTFRCDPISEHNRLYWYRQTLGQGPEFLTYFQNEAQLEKSRLLSDRFSAERPKGSFSTLEIQRTEQGDSAMYLCASSFGGAAYEQYFGPGTRLTVT.

V is TRBV5-1 and J is TRBJ2-3; 8 nucleotides agree with TRBD2. This CDR3 spans 14 amino acids. Germline values: CDR1 SGHRS, CDR2 YFSETQ. V lost 5 bases and J lost 4; bases outside the gene matches: 6. CDR3 loop: CASRPLTSADTQYF. The CDR3 nucleotides are TGCGCCAGCAGACCTTTGACTAGCGCAGATACGCAGTATTTT.

The chain combines TRBV19 with TRBJ1-2; perhaps TRBD1 as D (5 bases). CDR3 length: 15 residues. Germline V gives CDR1 LNHDA, CDR2 SQIVND (reference sequence). Trimming left V 4 bases short and J 5 bases short, with 17 bases between. CDR3 in amino acids: CASSRSGAPEYGYTF. CDR3 in DNA: TGTGCCAGTAGTAGATCCGGGGCCCCCGAATATGGCTACACCTTC.

The chain couples TRBV9 to TRBJ1-1; no definite D call. The CDR3 has 14 residues. Between the trimmed V and J ends, which lost 3 bases and 1 base, there was a span of 10 bases. Germline CDR1 and CDR2: SGDLS and YYNGEE. CDR3 nucleotide sequence: TGTGCCAGCAGCGCCTGGACGGAGAACACTGAAGCTTTCTTT. This codes for CASSAWTENTEAFF.

This clone was recorded only once. J is TRBJ2-3 and V is TRBV14; no reliable D call. CDR3 size: 12 residues. Trimming took 0 bases from V and 6 from J, leaving 4 bases between them. The germline V gene encodes CDR1 SGHDN and CDR2 FVKESK. As DNA, the CDR3 is TGTGCCAGCAGCCAAGACCTGGATACGCAGTATTTT. As protein: CASSQDLDTQYF.